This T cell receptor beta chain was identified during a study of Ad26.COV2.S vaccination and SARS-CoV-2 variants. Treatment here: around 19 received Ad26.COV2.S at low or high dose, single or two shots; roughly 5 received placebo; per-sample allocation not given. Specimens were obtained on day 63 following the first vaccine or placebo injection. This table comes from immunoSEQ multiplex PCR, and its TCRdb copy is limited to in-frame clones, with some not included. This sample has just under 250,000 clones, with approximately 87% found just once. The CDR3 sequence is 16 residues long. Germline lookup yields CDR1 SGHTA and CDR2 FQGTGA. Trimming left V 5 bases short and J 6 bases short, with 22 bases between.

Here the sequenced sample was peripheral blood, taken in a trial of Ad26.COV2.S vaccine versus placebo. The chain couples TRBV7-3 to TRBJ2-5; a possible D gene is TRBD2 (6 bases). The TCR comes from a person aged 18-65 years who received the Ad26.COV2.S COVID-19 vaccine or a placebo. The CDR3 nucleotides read TGTGCCAGCAGCCCCTACCGGGTGCGGCGCGGGAAGACCCAGTACTTC. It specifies CASSPYRVRRGKTQYF. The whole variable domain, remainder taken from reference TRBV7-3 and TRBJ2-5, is GAGVSQTPSNKVTEKGKYVELRCDPISGHTALYWYRQSLGQGPEFLIYFQGTGAADDSGLPNDRFFAVRPEGSVSTLKIQRTERGDSAVYLCASSPYRVRRGKTQYFGPGTRLLVL.